This T cell receptor (beta chain) was sequenced for a study of read filtering for tumor transcriptome and immune sequencing. About the study: After DNase treatment, RNA was made into whole-transcriptome libraries. IR-seq gave about 4.05 to 11 million TCR reads per sample; RNA-seq gave about 75 to 1,400.

The CDR3 contains 15 residues. Germline CDR1 reads SGHRS; CDR2 reads YFSETQ. V was cut by 0 bases and J by 2 bases, with 6 bases left in between. Many counts were recorded for this clonotype. What it binds is not known. This library used roughly 400 ng RNA and molecular barcoded adaptors spanning alpha/delta and beta/gamma chains. TCRdb re-analysed the reads in MiXCR, keeping a single row per CDR3 protein. The repertoire includes around 48,000 distinct CDR3 sequences, approximately 18% of them detected once, and roughly 15% sits in the top ten. General study results and limits: About 80% of IR-seq clonotypes had one read, totaling roughly 3.5% of reads; RNA-seq: 74.6% and 44.6%.

The receptor was derived from a donor over 35 with multiple myeloma. Source material: a population of CD138-negative cells sorted from bone marrow. The chain carries TRBV5-1 and TRBJ2-6; D is unclear. CDR3 bases: TGCGCCAGCAGCTTGGGCGGAACTGGGGCCAACGTCCTGACTTTC. It codes for CASSLGGTGANVLTF.